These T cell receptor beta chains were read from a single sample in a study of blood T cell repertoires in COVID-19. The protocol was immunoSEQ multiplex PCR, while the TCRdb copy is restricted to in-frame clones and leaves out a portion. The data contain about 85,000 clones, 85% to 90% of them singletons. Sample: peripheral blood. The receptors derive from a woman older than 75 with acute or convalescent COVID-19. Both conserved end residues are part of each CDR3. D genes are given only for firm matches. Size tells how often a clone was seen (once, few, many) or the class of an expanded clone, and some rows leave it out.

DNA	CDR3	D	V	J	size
TGTGCCAGCAGTTTCCTACCCTTAAACAATGAGCAGTTCTTC	CASSFLPLNNEQFF	.	TRBV27	TRBJ2-1	.
TGCGCCAGCAGCTTGGAAGGGACTAGCGGGGGAGAGCAGTTCTTC	CASSLEGTSGGEQFF	TRBD2	TRBV5-1	TRBJ2-1	.
TGTGCCAGCAGCCCCACGAGTCCGGGAGGAAACACCATATATTTT	CASSPTSPGGNTIYF	.	TRBV5-6	TRBJ1-3	.
TGTGCCAGCAGTGAAGCGGCTAGCAATCAGCCCCAGCATTTT	CASSEAASNQPQHF	.	TRBV6-1	TRBJ1-5	.
TGCGCCAGCAGCCCAGGGGACAGGGGCTACGAGCAGTACTTC	CASSPGDRGYEQYF	TRBD1	TRBV10-1	TRBJ2-7	.
TGTGCCAGCCGGCCTAGCGGGGGGCTAGGCACAGATACGCAGTATTTT	CASRPSGGLGTDTQYF	TRBD2	TRBV5-4	TRBJ2-3	.
TGTGCCAGCAGTCGCACCGGGGAGCTGTTTTTT	CASSRTGELFF	.	TRBV12-3/TRBV12-4	TRBJ2-2	.
TGTGCCAGTAGTATATGGAGGTCATCCTCTGGAAACACCATATATTTT	CASSIWRSSSGNTIYF	.	TRBV19	TRBJ1-3	.
TGCAGCGTTGAAATTGGGTTTACTAGCGAAAAAACCCGGCAGTTCTTC	CSVEIGFTSEKTRQFF	TRBD2	TRBV29-1	TRBJ2-1	.
TGCGCCAGCTGGGCCGGGACAGGGGACTCCTACGAGCAGTACTTC	CASWAGTGDSYEQYF	TRBD1	TRBV5-1	TRBJ2-7	.
TGTGCCAGCAGCGACCAACAAGGAGGCTACGAGCAGTACTTC	CASSDQQGGYEQYF	.	TRBV6-5	TRBJ2-7	.
TGTGCCAGCAGCTTGCTTCGGAGATACAATGAGCAGTTCTTC	CASSLLRRYNEQFF	.	TRBV7-2	TRBJ2-1	.
TGTGCCAGCAGCTTAGGGAACTGGGGCGATGGCTACACCTTC	CASSLGNWGDGYTF	.	TRBV7-9	TRBJ1-2	.
TGTGCCAGCAGCTCCAGGGGTACTGAAGCTTTCTTT	CASSSRGTEAFF	.	TRBV11-2	TRBJ1-1	.
TGTGCCACCAGCAGATTGACTAGCGGAAGAACAGATACGCAGTATTTT	CATSRLTSGRTDTQYF	TRBD2	TRBV15	TRBJ2-3	.
TGTGCCAGCAGCACCGAACTAGCGCACCGTCTCAATGAGCAGTTCTTC	CASSTELAHRLNEQFF	.	TRBV21-1	TRBJ2-1	.
TGTGCCAGCAGCCCCTCGGTCGGGGACTATGGCTACACCTTC	CASSPSVGDYGYTF	.	TRBV7-2	TRBJ1-2	.
TGTGCCAGCAGCCCTAGCCGAGGGGGGGACACCATATATTTT	CASSPSRGGDTIYF	.	TRBV7-9	TRBJ1-3	.
TGTGCCTGGAGTGTACTCGGGGGTGGTGGACAGGGCCAAAGCTCTGGAAACACCATATATTTT	CAWSVLGGGGQGQSSGNTIYF	TRBD1	TRBV30	TRBJ1-3	.
TGTGCCAGCAGCTGGGGGGACTTCCAAGAGACCCAGTACTTC	CASSWGDFQETQYF	.	TRBV5-6	TRBJ2-5	few
TGTGCCAGCAGCCCGGCGGGGGGGGCTGGGGGAAACACCATATATTTT	CASSPAGGAGGNTIYF	.	TRBV7-2	TRBJ1-3	.
TGTGCCAGCAGTCAAAGGGGACTAGCGGGCTCCTACGAGCAGTACTTC	CASSQRGLAGSYEQYF	TRBD2	TRBV5-4	TRBJ2-7	.
TGTGCCAGTAGTGTTAGCCGGACTCAATCTACGCAGTATTTT	CASSVSRTQSTQYF	.	TRBV19	TRBJ2-3	.
TGTGCCAGCCGGGGAGGAGGCACAGATACGCAGTATTTT	CASRGGGTDTQYF	.	TRBV3-1/TRBV3-2	TRBJ2-3	.
TGTGCCACCGGGAGGACAGGGGGTCGAGCTAACTATGGCTACACCTTC	CATGRTGGRANYGYTF	TRBD1	TRBV10-3	TRBJ1-2	.
TGCAGCGCCCCTCCCCTAGCGGGAAGCAACAATGAGCAGTTCTTC	CSAPPLAGSNNEQFF	TRBD2	TRBV29-1	TRBJ2-1	.
TGTGCCAGCAGCCCATCGGGACTAGCGATTTACAATGAGCAGTTCTTC	CASSPSGLAIYNEQFF	TRBD2	TRBV7-2	TRBJ2-1	.
TGTGCCAGCAGCCAAGCTCAACTAGCGGGAACCACCGGGGAGCTGTTTTTT	CASSQAQLAGTTGELFF	TRBD2	TRBV3-1/TRBV3-2	TRBJ2-2	.
TGTGCCAGCAGCTTATATGGGACTAGCGGGACCTACGAGCAGTACTTC	CASSLYGTSGTYEQYF	TRBD2	TRBV7-9	TRBJ2-7	.
TGTGCCAGCAGTGAAGCGCTTCGGGCTAGCGGGTCCTACAATGAGCAGTTCTTC	CASSEALRASGSYNEQFF	TRBD2	TRBV6-1	TRBJ2-1	once
TGTGCCAGCAGCTTAGGCCGACTAGCGGGACTGAATGAGCAGTTCTTC	CASSLGRLAGLNEQFF	TRBD2	TRBV7-2	TRBJ2-1	.
TGTGCCAGCAGCTTCGGGGAGGGAAGCACAGATACGCAGTATTTT	CASSFGEGSTDTQYF	TRBD2	TRBV5-6	TRBJ2-3	.
TGTGCCAGCAGCTTAGGTGGCTCCGTCAGTGAGCAGTTCTTC	CASSLGGSVSEQFF	.	TRBV7-2	TRBJ2-1	once
TGTGCCAGCAGCTTGAGGGCGGGGGGGCCAGAGACCCAGTACTTC	CASSLRAGGPETQYF	TRBD2	TRBV5-5	TRBJ2-5	.
TGTGCCAGCAGGGAAACAGGGAACTATGGCTACACCTTC	CASRETGNYGYTF	.	TRBV11-2	TRBJ1-2	.
TGTGCCAGCAGTTATAGCAGCTATAATTCACCCCTCCACTTT	CASSYSSYNSPLHF	.	TRBV6-5	TRBJ1-6	.
TGTGCCAGCAGTTATTCGGTGGTAGCACGCGAGCAGTACTTC	CASSYSVVAREQYF	.	TRBV6-2/TRBV6-3	TRBJ2-7	.
TGTGCCAGTAGTATTCGGCTAGCGGGCACAGATACGCAGTATTTT	CASSIRLAGTDTQYF	TRBD2	TRBV19	TRBJ2-3	once
TGTGCCACCAGTGATTTGCCCGACTTGGGCACAGATACGCAGTATTTT	CATSDLPDLGTDTQYF	.	TRBV24-1	TRBJ2-3	.
TGTGCCAGTCGACAGGTTTTAGTAACTATTGGCTACACCTTC	CASRQVLVTIGYTF	.	TRBV2	TRBJ1-2	.
TGTGCCAGTAGTAGTAGAAGAGGGGGCAGTACTGGGGCCAACGTCCTGACTTTC	CASSSRRGGSTGANVLTF	TRBD1	TRBV19	TRBJ2-6	.
TGTGCCAGCAGCGTGGGACAGGCTACCTACGAGCAGTACTTC	CASSVGQATYEQYF	TRBD1	TRBV9	TRBJ2-7	.
TGCGCCAGCAGCTTGGGGACTAGCGGGACCATCTCCTACAATGAGCAGTTCTTC	CASSLGTSGTISYNEQFF	TRBD2	TRBV5-1	TRBJ2-1	.
TGTGCCAGCAGTTCGGAGTCGGAAGATACGCAGTATTTT	CASSSESEDTQYF	.	TRBV6-5	TRBJ2-3	.
TGTGCCAGCAAGGGGGGGCGAGGACAGCCCCAGCATTTT	CASKGGRGQPQHF	.	TRBV27	TRBJ1-5	.